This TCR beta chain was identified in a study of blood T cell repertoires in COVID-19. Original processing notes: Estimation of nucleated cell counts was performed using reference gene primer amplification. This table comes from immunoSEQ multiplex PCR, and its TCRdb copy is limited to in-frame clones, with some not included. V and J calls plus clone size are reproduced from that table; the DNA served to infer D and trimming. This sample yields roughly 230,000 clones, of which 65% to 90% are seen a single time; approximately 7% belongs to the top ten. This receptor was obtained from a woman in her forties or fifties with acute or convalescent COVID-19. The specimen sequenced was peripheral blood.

DNA of the CDR3: TGTGCCAGTAGTCCGGGTCCCGAGAGTTCTGAAGCTTTCTTT. Its translation: CASSPGPESSEAFF. The chain is built from TRBV19 and TRBJ1-1; D remains ambiguous. Trimming pared 5 bases from V and 6 bases from J, leaving 16 bases between. CDR1 LNHDA and CDR2 SQIVND come from the germline V gene (reference sequence). CDR3 length: 14 residues.